These 2 T cell receptor beta chains share one sample of origin, sequenced in a study of blood T cell repertoires in COVID-19. Some clones are missing from TCRdb's copy, which holds only in-frame ones; the method was immunoSEQ multiplex PCR. The data show about 26,000 clones, 65% to 90% seen once. The sample comprised peripheral blood. The receptors were gathered from a human donor in a cohort sampled during active COVID-19.

The gene calls are TRBV19 and TRBJ2-5, with D perhaps matching TRBD1 (6 bases). Germline-derived CDR1 and CDR2 are LNHDA and SQIVND (reference sequence). The germline V and J ends were trimmed by 6 bases and 2 bases, with 13 bases remaining between them. The CDR3 length is 14 residues. For the CDR3, the DNA is TGTGCCAGTAGCCTACAGGGCCCGCAAGAGACCCAGTACTTC. It specifies CASSLQGPQETQYF. Using reference TRBV19 and TRBJ2-5 for the parts outside the CDR3, the full variable domain is DGGITQSPKYLFRKEGQNVTLSCEQNLNHDAMYWYRQDPGQGLRLIYYSQIVNDFQKGDIAEGYSVSREKKESFPLTVTSAQKNPTAFYLCASSLQGPQETQYFGPGTRLLVL.

V and J are TRBV4-1 and TRBJ1-2; 8 nucleotides align to TRBD1. The CDR3 consists of 15 residues. Germline CDR1 and CDR2: MGHRA and YSYEKL. The V and J ends lost 2 bases and 3 bases, in that order; junction bases with no gene match: 5. The CDR3 region has the DNA TGCGCCAGCAGCCAAAATATGGGACAGGACTATGGCTACACCTTC. Translating it yields CASSQNMGQDYGYTF.